The 6 T cell receptor beta chains reported below all come from one sample, sequenced in a study of T cells expressing NK-cell markers. TCRdb re-called the 5' RACE reads; every CDR3 protein appears as one record, without DNA. This sample's clone table lists about 260,000 distinct CDR3 sequences. Material: blood T cells: a sorted CD56 or NKG2C T cell subset, CD4+ or CD8+ T cells, or bulk PBMC T cells (not recorded which). The receptors come from a woman aged 18 to 69 in good health.

V gene TRBV7-2 combines with J gene TRBJ1-2; lacking DNA, the TRBD1 call made by TCRdb goes unchecked. The germline V gene encodes CDR1 SGHTA and CDR2 FQGNSA. This CDR3 comprises 15 residues. This chain's CDR3 is CASSYPDRDHYGYTF.

The rearrangement uses TRBV5-1 and TRBJ2-7; with no DNA, the TCRdb D assignment of TRBD2 cannot be verified. This CDR3 has 15 residues. Germline CDR1 SGHRS, CDR2 YFSETQ. Here the CDR3 reads CASSLTSPGGYEQYF.

The chain carries TRBV19 and TRBJ1-6; TCRdb lists TRBD1, though no DNA is available to test this call. There are 14 residues in the CDR3. The V gene's germline CDR1 is LNHDA and CDR2 SQIVND (reference sequence). CDR3 region: CASKQGQVNSPLHF.

V is TRBV11-2 and J is TRBJ2-1; TCRdb's D gene call, TRBD2, goes unchecked for lack of DNA. From germline, CDR1 is SGHAT and CDR2 FQNNGV. This CDR3 comprises 14 residues. CDR3 region: CASSLGVLAQEQFF.

The CDR3 region is CASSELGVGETQYF. The rearrangement joins TRBV10-2 to TRBJ2-5; TCRdb reports TRBD1, a call that lacks DNA to check it against. Looked up from germline, CDR1 is WSHSY and CDR2 is SAAADI. CDR3 length equals 14 residues.

The gene calls are TRBV12-3 or TRBV12-4 and TRBJ2-1; the TCRdb call, TRBD2, lacks DNA for checking. This CDR3 has 15 amino acids. The CDR3 sequence: CASSLVGGPGNEQFF.